This T cell receptor (beta chain) was observed in a study of identical twins. Each CDR3 protein is one row after TCRdb ran MiXCR on the 5' RACE reads. The profile covers 500,000 to 550,000 distinct CDR3 sequences, with roughly a fifth appearing a single time and around 0.9% taken by the ten largest. The CDR3 consists of 12 residues. V was cut by 5 bases and J by 0 bases, with 8 bases left in between. Germline assignment: CDR1 DFQATT and CDR2 SNEGSKA (reference sequence). The sample was also linked to a second study, of T cells expressing NK-cell markers. That paper notes: Sorted CD3+CD56+NKG2C+, CD3+CD56+NKG2C- and CD3+CD56-NKG2C+ T cells provided the TCR beta repertoires. Where a handful of donors were concerned, these clonotypes also led the CD3+CD56-NKG2C+ fraction.

Sequencing was done on a sample of CD4+ T cells sorted from blood. This clonotype was sampled from a woman younger than 35 in good health. This rearrangement joins TRBV20-1 to TRBJ2-7; maybe TRBD2 (6 bases). CDR3 DNA: TGCAGTGCTTTCGGGAGCTCCTACGAGCAGTACTTC. Its protein product is CSAFGSSYEQYF.